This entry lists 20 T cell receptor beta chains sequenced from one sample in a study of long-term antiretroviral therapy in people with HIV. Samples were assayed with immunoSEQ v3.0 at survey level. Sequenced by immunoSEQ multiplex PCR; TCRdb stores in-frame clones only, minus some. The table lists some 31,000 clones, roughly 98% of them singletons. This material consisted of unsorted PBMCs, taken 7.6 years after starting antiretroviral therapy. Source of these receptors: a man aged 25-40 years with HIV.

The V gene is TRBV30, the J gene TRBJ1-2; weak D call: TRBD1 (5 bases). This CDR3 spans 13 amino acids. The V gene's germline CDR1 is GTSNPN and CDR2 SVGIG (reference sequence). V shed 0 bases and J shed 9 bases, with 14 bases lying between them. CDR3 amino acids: CAWSVPDSPRYTF. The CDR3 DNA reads TGTGCCTGGAGTGTTCCTGACAGTCCACGCTACACCTTC.

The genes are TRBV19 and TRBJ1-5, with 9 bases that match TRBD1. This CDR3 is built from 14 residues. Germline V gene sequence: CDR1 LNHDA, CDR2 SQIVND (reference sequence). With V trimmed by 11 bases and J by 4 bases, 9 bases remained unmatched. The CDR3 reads CAGKGQGENQPQHF. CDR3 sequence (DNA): TGTGCCGGTAAGGGACAGGGTGAGAATCAGCCCCAGCATTTT.

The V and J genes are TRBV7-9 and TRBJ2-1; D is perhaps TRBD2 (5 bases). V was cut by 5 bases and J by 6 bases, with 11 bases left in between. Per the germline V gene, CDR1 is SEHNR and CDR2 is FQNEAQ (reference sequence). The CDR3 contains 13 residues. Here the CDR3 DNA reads TGTGCCAGCAGCAGGACTGCCAGCAATGAGCAGTTCTTC. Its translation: CASSRTASNEQFF.

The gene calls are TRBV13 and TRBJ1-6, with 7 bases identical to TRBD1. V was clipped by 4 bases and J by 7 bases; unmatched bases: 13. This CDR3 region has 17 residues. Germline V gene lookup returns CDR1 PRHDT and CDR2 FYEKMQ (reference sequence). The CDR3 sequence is CASSSHPPGTENSPLHF. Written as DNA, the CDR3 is TGTGCCAGCAGCTCCCACCCCCCCGGGACAGAGAATTCACCCCTCCACTTT.

CDR3 protein: CASSLGLAGTDTQYF. For the CDR3, the DNA is TGCGCCAGCAGCCTTGGACTAGCGGGCACAGATACGCAGTATTTT. The chain employs TRBV4-3 and TRBJ2-3; 10 bases map to TRBD2. Germline V gene data show CDR1 as LGHNA and CDR2 as YSLEER. The trim removed 4 bases at V and 1 base at J, leaving 2 bases unmatched. The CDR3 contains 15 residues.

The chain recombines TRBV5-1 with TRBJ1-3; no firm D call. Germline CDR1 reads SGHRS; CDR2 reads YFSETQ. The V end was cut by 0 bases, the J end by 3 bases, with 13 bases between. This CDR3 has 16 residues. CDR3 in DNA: TGCGCCAGCAGCTTGGCGCCGGGAGCTGATGGAAACACCATATATTTT. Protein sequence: CASSLAPGADGNTIYF.

The CDR3 sequence is CASSLSGDRSEQYF. The CDR3 DNA sequence: TGTGCCAGCAGCTTATCGGGGGATCGCTCCGAGCAGTACTTC. The chain combines TRBV11-1 with TRBJ2-7; D may be TRBD2 (6 bases). Germline values: CDR1 SGHAT, CDR2 FQDESV (reference sequence). The V and J ends lost 2 bases and 6 bases respectively, with 14 bases between them. This CDR3 is 14 amino acids long.

This CDR3 is CASKSTGIYGYTF. CDR3 DNA: TGTGCCAGCAAAAGCACAGGCATCTATGGCTACACCTTC. The chain links TRBV6-5 to TRBJ1-2, with a weak D call TRBD1 (5 bases). CDR1 and CDR2 from the germline V gene are MNHEY and SVGAGI. The CDR3 has 13 amino acids. Trimming shortened V by 7 bases and J by 4 bases, and 13 bases separated the two germline ends.

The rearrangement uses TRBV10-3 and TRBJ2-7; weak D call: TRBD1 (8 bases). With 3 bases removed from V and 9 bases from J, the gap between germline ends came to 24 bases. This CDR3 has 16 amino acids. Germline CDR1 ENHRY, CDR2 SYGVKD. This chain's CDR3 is CAISEWGGTGPGGQYF. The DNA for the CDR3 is TGTGCCATCAGTGAATGGGGAGGGACAGGTCCGGGTGGGCAGTACTTC.

The CDR3 region is CASSYSKVTGNTIYF. CDR3 DNA: TGTGCCAGCAGTTACTCGAAGGTCACTGGAAACACCATATATTTT. The chain employs TRBV6-5 and TRBJ1-3; no reliable D call. The V gene's germline CDR1 is MNHEY and CDR2 SVGAGI. Trimming removed 0 bases at V and 2 bases at J, with 8 bases between. The CDR3 is made up of 15 amino acids.

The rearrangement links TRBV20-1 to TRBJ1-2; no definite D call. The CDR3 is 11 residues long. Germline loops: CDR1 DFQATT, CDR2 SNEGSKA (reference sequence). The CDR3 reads CSPHGEYGYTF. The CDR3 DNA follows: TGCAGCCCTCACGGTGAATATGGCTACACCTTC.

The CDR3 is CAWSETGRYGYTF. DNA of the CDR3: TGTGCCTGGAGTGAGACAGGACGGTATGGCTACACCTTC. The chain recombines TRBV30 with TRBJ1-2; D perhaps matches TRBD1 (6 bases). CDR1 is GTSNPN, CDR2 SVGIG, per germline (reference sequence). CDR3 length equals 13 residues. The V gene lost 1 base and the J gene lost 5 bases, with 11 bases spanning the gap.

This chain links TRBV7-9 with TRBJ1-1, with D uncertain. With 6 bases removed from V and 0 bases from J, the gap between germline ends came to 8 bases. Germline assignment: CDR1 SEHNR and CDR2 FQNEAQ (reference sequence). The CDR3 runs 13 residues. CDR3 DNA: TGTGCCAGCAGTCGCGGTGTGAACACTGAAGCTTTCTTT. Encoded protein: CASSRGVNTEAFF. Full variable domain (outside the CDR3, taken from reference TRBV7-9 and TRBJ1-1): DTGVSQNPRHKITKRGQNVTFRCDPISEHNRLYWYRQTLGQGPEFLTYFQNEAQLEKSRLLSDRFSAERPKGSFSTLEIQRTEQGDSAMYLCASSRGVNTEAFFGQGTRLTVV.

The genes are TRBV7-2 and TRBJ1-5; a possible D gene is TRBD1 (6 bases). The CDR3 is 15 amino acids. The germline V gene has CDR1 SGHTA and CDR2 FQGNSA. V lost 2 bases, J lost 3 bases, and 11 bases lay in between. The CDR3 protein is CASSLSRGLNQPQHF. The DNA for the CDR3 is TGTGCCAGCAGCTTATCCCGGGGGCTCAATCAGCCCCAGCATTTT.

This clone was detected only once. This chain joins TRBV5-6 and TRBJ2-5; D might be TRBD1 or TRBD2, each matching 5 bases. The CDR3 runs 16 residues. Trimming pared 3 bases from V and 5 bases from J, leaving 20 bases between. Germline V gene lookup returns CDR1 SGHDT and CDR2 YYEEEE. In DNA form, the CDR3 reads TGTGCCAGCAGCTCTATTCAGACCGGGGCCAGGGAGACCCAGTACTTC. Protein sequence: CASSSIQTGARETQYF.

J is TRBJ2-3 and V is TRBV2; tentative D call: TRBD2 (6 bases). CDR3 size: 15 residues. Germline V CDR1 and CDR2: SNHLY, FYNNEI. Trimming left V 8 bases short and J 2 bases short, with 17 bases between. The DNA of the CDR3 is TGTGCCAGCCTTCACCGCGGGGACGTCACAGATACGCAGTATTTT. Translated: CASLHRGDVTDTQYF. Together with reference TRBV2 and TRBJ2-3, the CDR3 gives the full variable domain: EPEVTQTPSHQVTQMGQEVILRCVPISNHLYFYWYRQILGQKVEFLVSFYNNEISEKSEIFDDQFSVERPDGSNFTLKIRSTKLEDSAMYFCASLHRGDVTDTQYFGPGTRLTVL.

The CDR3 here is CASSLGQATSYEQYF. The CDR3 DNA reads as TGTGCCAGCAGCTTGGGACAGGCGACCTCATACGAGCAGTACTTC. The rearrangement uses TRBV7-3 and TRBJ2-7; 8 bases agree with TRBD1. The ends lost 3 bases at V and 4 bases at J; junction bases unmatched: 8. CDR3 length equals 15 residues. The V gene's germline CDR1 is SGHTA and CDR2 FQGTGA.

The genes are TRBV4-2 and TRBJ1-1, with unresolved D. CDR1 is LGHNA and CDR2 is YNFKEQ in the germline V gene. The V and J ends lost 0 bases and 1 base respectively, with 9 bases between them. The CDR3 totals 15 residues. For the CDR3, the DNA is TGTGCCAGCAGCCAAGAAGTGGTCAAGAACACTGAAGCTTTCTTT. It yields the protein CASSQEVVKNTEAFF.

In DNA, the CDR3 is TGTGCCAGTAGTATACTAGCGGTGGGGGAGAACGAGCAGTACTTC. Protein sequence: CASSILAVGENEQYF. The genes are TRBV19 and TRBJ2-7, with 7 bases lining up with TRBD2. Looked up from germline, CDR1 is LNHDA and CDR2 is SQIVND (reference sequence). The CDR3 consists of 15 residues. V lost 2 bases and J lost 5; bases outside the gene matches: 9.

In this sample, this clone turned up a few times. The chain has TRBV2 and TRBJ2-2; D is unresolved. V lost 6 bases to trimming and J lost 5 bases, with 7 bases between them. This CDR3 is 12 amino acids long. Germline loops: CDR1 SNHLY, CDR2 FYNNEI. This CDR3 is CASSLPTGELFF. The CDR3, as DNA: TGTGCCAGCAGCTTACCAACCGGGGAGCTGTTTTTT.